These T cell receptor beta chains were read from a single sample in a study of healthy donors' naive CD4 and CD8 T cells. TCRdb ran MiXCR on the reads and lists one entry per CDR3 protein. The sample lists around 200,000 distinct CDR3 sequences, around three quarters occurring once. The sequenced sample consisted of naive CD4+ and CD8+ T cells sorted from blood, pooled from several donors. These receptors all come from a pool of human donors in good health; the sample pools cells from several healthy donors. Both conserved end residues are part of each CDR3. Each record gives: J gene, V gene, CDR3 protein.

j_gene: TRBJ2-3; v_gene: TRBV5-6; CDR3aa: CASSFQDRIHTDTQYF
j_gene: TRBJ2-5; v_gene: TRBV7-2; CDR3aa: CASSLYDSPKETQYF
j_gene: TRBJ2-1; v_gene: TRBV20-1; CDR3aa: CSTTKRDRGLDEQFF
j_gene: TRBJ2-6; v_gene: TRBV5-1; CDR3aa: CASSLGGLSGANVLTF
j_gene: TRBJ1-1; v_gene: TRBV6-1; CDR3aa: CASLPSRGPNTEAFF
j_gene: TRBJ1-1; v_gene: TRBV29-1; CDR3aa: CSARDRANTEAFF
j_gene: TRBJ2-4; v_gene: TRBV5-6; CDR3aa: CASSGLAGEGLGNIQYF
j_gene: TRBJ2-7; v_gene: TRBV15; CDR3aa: CATSRAVRASSYEQYF
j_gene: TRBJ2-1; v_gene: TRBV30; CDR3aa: CAWSASTGYNEQFF
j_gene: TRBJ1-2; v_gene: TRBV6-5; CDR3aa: CASSPARGLTYGYTF
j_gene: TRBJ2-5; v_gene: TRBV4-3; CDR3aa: CASSQDIGMTRETQYF
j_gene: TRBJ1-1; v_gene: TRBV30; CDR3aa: CASSAGGNGFF
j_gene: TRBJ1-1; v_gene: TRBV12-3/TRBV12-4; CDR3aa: CASSPRSTVNTEAFF
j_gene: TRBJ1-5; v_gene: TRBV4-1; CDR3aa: CASSQRSTRGLSQPQHF
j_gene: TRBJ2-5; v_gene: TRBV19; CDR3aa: CASSIGTSRETQYF
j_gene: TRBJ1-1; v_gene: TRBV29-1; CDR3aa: CSVKDRLNTEAFF
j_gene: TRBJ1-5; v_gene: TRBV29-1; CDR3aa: CSVEVQDNQPQHF
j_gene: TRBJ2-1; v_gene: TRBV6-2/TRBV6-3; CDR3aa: CACTNPGVDIVFDEQFF
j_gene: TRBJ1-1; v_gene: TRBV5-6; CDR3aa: CASSLGADTEAFF
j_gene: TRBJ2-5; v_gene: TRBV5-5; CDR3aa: CASSLGQNQETQYF
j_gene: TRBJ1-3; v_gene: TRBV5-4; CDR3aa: CASSLYGSGNTIYF
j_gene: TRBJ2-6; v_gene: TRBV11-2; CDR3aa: CASSAHSSGANVLTF
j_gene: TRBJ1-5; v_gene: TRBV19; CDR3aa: CASSLVQYQPQHF
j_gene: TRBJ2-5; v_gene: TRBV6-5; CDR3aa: CASSRVGETQYF
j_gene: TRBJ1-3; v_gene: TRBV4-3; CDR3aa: CASSQKTSGNTIYF
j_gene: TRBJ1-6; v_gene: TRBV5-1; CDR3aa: CASSPGARENSPLHF
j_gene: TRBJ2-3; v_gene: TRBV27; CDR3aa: CASSPALDRTSTDTQYF
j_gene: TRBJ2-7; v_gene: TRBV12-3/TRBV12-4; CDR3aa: CASSLRDTIGQYF
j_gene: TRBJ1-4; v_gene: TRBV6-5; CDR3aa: CASSHHRGMANEKLFF
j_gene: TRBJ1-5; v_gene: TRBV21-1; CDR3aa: CASSKKRNRRQGSQPQHF
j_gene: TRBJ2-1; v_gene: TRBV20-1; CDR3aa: CSASVTSGSGNEQFF
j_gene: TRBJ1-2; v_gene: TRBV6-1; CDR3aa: CASSEAKGLSYGYTF
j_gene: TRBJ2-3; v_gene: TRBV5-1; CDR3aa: CASNVAATDTQYF
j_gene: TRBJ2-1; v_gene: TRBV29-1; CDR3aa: CSVDRLAEYNEQFF
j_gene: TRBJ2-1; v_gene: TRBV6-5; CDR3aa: CASSYATGPKLYNEQFF
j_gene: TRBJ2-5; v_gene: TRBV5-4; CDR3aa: CASSFRDRMETQYF
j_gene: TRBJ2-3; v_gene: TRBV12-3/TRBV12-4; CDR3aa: CASSPREAGTSPDTQYF
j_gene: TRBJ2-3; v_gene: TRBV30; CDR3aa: CAWSRSGVDTQYF
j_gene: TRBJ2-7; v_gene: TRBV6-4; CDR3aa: CASSELGQGDLYEQYF
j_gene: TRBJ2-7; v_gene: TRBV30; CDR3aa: CAWSVEGREQYF
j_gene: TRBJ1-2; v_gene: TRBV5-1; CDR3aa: CASTPDSVAMGVTF
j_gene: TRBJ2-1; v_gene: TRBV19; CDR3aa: CASSIEQINEQFF
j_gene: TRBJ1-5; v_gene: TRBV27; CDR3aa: CASSLSAGTGQPQHF
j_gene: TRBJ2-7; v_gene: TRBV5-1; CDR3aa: CASSLALTGTYEQYF
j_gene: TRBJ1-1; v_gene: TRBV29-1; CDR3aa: CSVEGIMNTEAFF
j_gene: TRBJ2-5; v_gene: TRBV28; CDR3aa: CASRIAGEKTQYF
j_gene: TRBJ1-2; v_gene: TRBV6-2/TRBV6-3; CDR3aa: CASSYGGAGYGYTF
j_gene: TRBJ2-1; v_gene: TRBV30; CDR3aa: CAWSHTVPPNEQFF
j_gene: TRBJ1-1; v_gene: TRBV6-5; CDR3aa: CASEKVTERDTEAFF
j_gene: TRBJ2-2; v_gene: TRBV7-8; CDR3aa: CASSHRTGGAGELFF